Shown below are 5 T cell receptor beta chains from a single sample sequenced in a study of blood T cell repertoires in COVID-19. Data came from immunoSEQ multiplex PCR; TCRdb stores just in-frame clones and leaves some out. The sample holds 60,000 to 65,000 clones, roughly 84% seen once. The sample comprised peripheral blood. Source of these receptors: a man aged 50 to 60 with COVID-19, enrolled during active disease.

This clone was observed a handful of times. This chain uses TRBV5-1 with TRBJ2-7; 8 bases are a match to TRBD2. This CDR3 is built from 16 residues. Trimming at V came to 1 base and at J to 3 bases, leaving 9 bases not matched to a gene. Per the germline V gene, CDR1 is SGHRS and CDR2 is YFSETQ. Here the CDR3 DNA reads TGCGCCAGCAGCTTGCGTCAGCGGGAGTACAGCTACGAGCAGTACTTC. Translating gives CASSLRQREYSYEQYF.

The V gene is TRBV10-3, the J gene TRBJ1-4; the D is unclear. CDR3 length equals 14 residues. Trimming cost V 4 bases and J 6 bases, with 12 bases left between them. Germline CDR1 reads ENHRY; CDR2 reads SYGVKD. The CDR3 is CAISGQDGYEKLFF. The CDR3 bases are TGTGCCATCAGTGGGCAGGATGGGTATGAAAAACTGTTTTTT.

The gene calls are TRBV30 and TRBJ2-7; possible D gene TRBD1, 6 bases. Trimming stripped 3 bases from V and 6 bases from J, with 12 bases between. The V gene's germline CDR1 is GTSNPN and CDR2 SVGIG (reference sequence). This CDR3 contains 12 residues. CDR3 sequence (DNA): TGTGCCTGGAGATACTCAGGGGTCGAGCAGTACTTC. Protein: CAWRYSGVEQYF.

The chain carries TRBV30 and TRBJ2-1, with 9 bases matching TRBD1. V lost 3 bases and J lost 3; bases outside the gene matches: 6. Germline assignment: CDR1 GTSNPN and CDR2 SVGIG (reference sequence). This CDR3 is built from 15 residues. The CDR3 loop is CAWSTGTGSYNEQFF. CDR3 bases: TGTGCCTGGAGCACCGGGACAGGGAGCTACAATGAGCAGTTCTTC.

This clone was observed a few times. V gene TRBV28 combines with J gene TRBJ1-5, with 7 positions matching TRBD1. Germline-derived CDR1 and CDR2 are MDHEN and SYDVKM. J gave up 9 bases and V 5 bases, and 13 bases lay outside the gene matches. The CDR3 runs to 15 residues. CDR3 amino acids: CASSPIETGSWPQHF. CDR3 in DNA: TGTGCCAGCAGTCCTATTGAGACAGGGTCTTGGCCCCAGCATTTT. Combining the CDR3 with reference TRBV28 and TRBJ1-5 gives the whole variable domain DVKVTQSSRYLVKRTGEKVFLECVQDMDHENMFWYRQDPGLGLRLIYFSYDVKMKEKGDIPEGYSVSREKKERFSLILESASTNQTSMYLCASSPIETGSWPQHFGDGTRLSIL.